Included here is one TCR beta chain sequence, with context. With a much larger clone just one base away, this may be a read error. Germline lookup yields CDR1 SEHNR and CDR2 FQNEAQ (reference sequence). This CDR3 has 13 residues. This sample is part of a study of T-cell reconstitution after alpha-beta-depleted transplantation in children. Unique molecular identifiers were incorporated during preparation of the TCRbeta library. From the PCR reads, TCRdb called clonotypes with MiXCR, one entry per CDR3 protein. The sample has 230,000 or so distinct CDR3 sequences; more than 10% are singletons. The sequences come from PBMCs from the stem cell graft donor, collected from the stem cell graft. The source of this sequence is a human donor who donated a stem cell graft to a child with acute lymphoblastic leukemia. The V call is TRBV7-9, the J call TRBJ1-4, with TRBD1 as a possible D gene (6 bases). For the CDR3, the DNA is TGTGCCAGAAGCTTAGCAGGGGTTGAAAAACTGTTTTTT. It encodes CARSLAGVEKLFF. Combining the CDR3 with reference TRBV7-9 and TRBJ1-4 gives the whole variable domain DTGVSQNPRHKITKRGQNVTFRCDPISEHNRLYWYRQTLGQGPEFLTYFQNEAQLEKSRLLSDRFSAERPKGSFSTLEIQRTEQGDSAMYLCARSLAGVEKLFFGSGTQLSVL.